This TCR beta chain was identified during a study of CXCR3-negative and CXCR3-positive naive CD8 T cells. Whole-study results and caveats: Both naive subsets had comparably high diversity; memory CD8+ cells much lower. When CXCR3-positive naive cells were set against CXCR3-negative naive cells, the former had more hydrophobic TRB CDR3s.

Through 5' RACE with UMI labels, the TRB cDNA libraries were prepared. No DNA is given; TCRdb re-called the 5' RACE reads and lists each CDR3 protein once. The sample is made up of approximately 100,000 distinct CDR3 sequences, and the top ten hold 0.35% to 0.4% of it. A remark on this clonotype: Antigen: not known.

The germline CDR1 and CDR2 sequences are PRHDT and FYEKMQ (reference sequence). The CDR3 extends over 16 amino acids. This chain connects TRBV13 to TRBJ2-1; TCRdb proposes TRBD2, but this gene call is untestable without DNA. The TCR sequence derives from a human donor in good health. Some clones in this sample may be carry-over from other donors' samples. Material: naive CXCR3+ CD8+ T cells from blood. The sample's subset: CD45RO-CCR7+CD27+CD95- naive CD8+ T cells expressing CXCR3 (TNR3+). The CDR3 is CASSLGAGPTYNEQFF. Filled out from reference TRBV13 and TRBJ2-1, the complete variable domain reads AAGVIQSPRHLIKEKRETATLKCYPIPRHDTVYWYQQGPGQDPQFLISFYEKMQSDKGSIPDRFSAQQFSDYHSELNMSSLELGDSALYFCASSLGAGPTYNEQFFGPGTRLTVL.